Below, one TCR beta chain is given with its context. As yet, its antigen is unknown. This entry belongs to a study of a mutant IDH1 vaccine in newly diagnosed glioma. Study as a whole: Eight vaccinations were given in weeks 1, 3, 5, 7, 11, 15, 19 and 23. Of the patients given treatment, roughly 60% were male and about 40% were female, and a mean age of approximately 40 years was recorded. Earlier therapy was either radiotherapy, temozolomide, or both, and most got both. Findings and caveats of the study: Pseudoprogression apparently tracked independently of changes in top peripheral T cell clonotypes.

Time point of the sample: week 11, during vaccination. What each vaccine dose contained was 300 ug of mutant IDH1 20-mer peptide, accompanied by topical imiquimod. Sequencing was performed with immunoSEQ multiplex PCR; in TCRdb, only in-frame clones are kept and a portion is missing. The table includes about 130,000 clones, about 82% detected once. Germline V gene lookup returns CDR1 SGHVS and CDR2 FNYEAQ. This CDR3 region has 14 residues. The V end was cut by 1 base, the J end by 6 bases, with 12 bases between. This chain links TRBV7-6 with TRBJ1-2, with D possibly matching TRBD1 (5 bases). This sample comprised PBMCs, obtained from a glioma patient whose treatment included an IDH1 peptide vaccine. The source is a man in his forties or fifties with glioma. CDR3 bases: TGTGCCAGCAGCTTAGAGGCAGGGTCCCATGGCTACACCTTC. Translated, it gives CASSLEAGSHGYTF.